The 18 T cell receptor beta chains below all came from one sample that was sequenced in a study of neurological immune-mediated disorders. TCRdb fed the 5' RACE reads into MiXCR, producing one record per CDR3 protein. The sample has around 32,000 distinct CDR3 sequences, about 12% seen once. Sequenced sample: PBMCs. The receptors come from a woman aged 60-75 years in good health.

This clonotype has ten or more counts. The rearrangement links TRBV20-1 to TRBJ1-3, with a tentative D call TRBD1 (6 bases). The germline V gene encodes CDR1 DFQATT and CDR2 SNEGSKA (reference sequence). The V end lost 5 bases, the J end lost 0 bases, and 11 bases lay between the germline ends. The CDR3 contains 14 residues. The CDR3 DNA reads as TGCAGTGCTCGACGGGACATCTCTGGAAACACCATATATTTT. Translation gives CSARRDISGNTIYF.

There are many counts of this clonotype. The V and J genes are TRBV20-1 and TRBJ1-1; a weak D match, TRBD1 (5 bases). Germline V gene lookup returns CDR1 DFQATT and CDR2 SNEGSKA (reference sequence). This CDR3 has 12 residues. V dropped 5 bases and J dropped 6 bases, with 13 bases sitting between them. CDR3 protein: CSAPGQGPEAFF. In DNA, the CDR3 is TGCAGTGCTCCCGGGCAGGGACCTGAAGCTTTCTTT.

This clonotype was counted ten times or more. CDR3 bases: TGTGCCAGCAGTCCTGGTATTTTCTACGAGCAGTACTTC. This sequence encodes CASSPGIFYEQYF. The J gene is TRBJ2-7, the V gene TRBV12-3 or TRBV12-4; D gene ambiguous. The CDR3 is made up of 13 amino acids. Trimming took 5 bases from V and 3 from J, leaving 11 bases between them.

This clonotype was seen ten or more times. CDR3 amino acids: CASSTGQGAFGYTF. The DNA of the CDR3 is TGCGCCAGCAGCACCGGACAGGGGGCCTTTGGCTACACCTTC. The rearrangement links TRBV5-1 to TRBJ1-2; TRBD1 aligns across 11 bases. Germline assignment: CDR1 SGHRS and CDR2 YFSETQ. The CDR3 has 14 amino acids. Unmatched junction bases numbered 6, after V lost 4 bases and J lost 7 bases.

At least ten counts were recorded for this clonotype. This chain connects TRBV5-1 to TRBJ2-3; the D gene is possibly TRBD1 (5 bases). The CDR3 totals 14 residues. Trimming pared 7 bases from V and 3 bases from J, leaving 15 bases between. Germline V gene lookup returns CDR1 SGHRS and CDR2 YFSETQ. CDR3 amino acids: CASAFTGYTDTQYF. CDR3 coding DNA: TGCGCCAGCGCGTTTACAGGCTATACAGATACGCAGTATTTT.

This clonotype has a count of ten or more. J is TRBJ2-3 and V is TRBV16; 9 bases line up with TRBD2. The trim removed 2 bases at V and 2 bases at J, leaving 8 bases unmatched. The CDR3 length is 17 residues. CDR1 is KGHSY and CDR2 is FQNENV in the germline V gene. CDR3 sequence (DNA): TGTGCCAGCAGCCAAAGGTACCTAGCGGGGTACACAGATACGCAGTATTTT. Residues: CASSQRYLAGYTDTQYF.

This clonotype has at least ten counts. V usage is TRBV18 and J usage is TRBJ1-5; 7 bases agree with TRBD1. Germline CDR1 KGHSH, CDR2 LQKENI. The ends lost 1 base at V and 5 bases at J; junction bases unmatched: 2. The CDR3 spans 14 residues. Here the CDR3 reads CASSPRQGYQPQHF. The CDR3 region has the DNA TGTGCCAGCTCACCACGACAGGGCTATCAGCCCCAGCATTTT.

This clonotype was observed many times. V usage is TRBV2 and J usage is TRBJ1-5; D remains ambiguous. The germline gives CDR1 SNHLY, CDR2 FYNNEI. CDR3 length: 15 amino acids. The germline V and J ends were trimmed by 3 bases and 0 bases, with 9 bases remaining between them. The CDR3 loop is CASSDTGYSNQPQHF. CDR3 bases: TGTGCCAGCAGTGACACGGGGTATAGCAATCAGCCCCAGCATTTT.

This clonotype was found many times. V and J are TRBV7-2 and TRBJ2-1, with D maybe TRBD1 (6 bases). The CDR3 totals 16 residues. CDR1 SGHTA and CDR2 FQGNSA come from the germline V gene. Trimming pared 4 bases from V and 1 base from J, leaving 14 bases between. The CDR3 reads CASSSISGTSYNEQFF. The DNA of the CDR3 is TGTGCCAGCAGCTCCATATCGGGGACATCCTACAATGAGCAGTTCTTC.

This clonotype has at least ten counts. The genes are TRBV12-3 or TRBV12-4 and TRBJ2-6; D ambiguous. Trimming stripped 1 base from V and 1 base from J, with 2 bases between. The CDR3 has 14 residues. The CDR3 DNA follows: TGTGCCAGCAGTTTAGGGTCTGGGGCCAACGTCCTGACTTTC. As protein: CASSLGSGANVLTF.

This clonotype was picked up many times. The rearrangement links TRBV6-6 to TRBJ1-1, with D possibly being TRBD1 (6 bases). Germline CDR1 reads MNHNY; CDR2 reads SVGAGI (reference sequence). This CDR3 contains 15 residues. Trimming stripped 2 bases from V and 3 bases from J, with 13 bases between. The CDR3 region has the DNA TGTGCCAGCAGTTACCCTTACAGGGCGGACACTGAAGCTTTCTTT. Protein: CASSYPYRADTEAFF.

There are many counts of this clonotype. The chain carries TRBV3-1 and TRBJ2-7; no clear D gene. There are 15 residues in the CDR3. Trimming took off 1 base at V and 1 base at J, with 11 bases between the two ends. The germline V gene encodes CDR1 LGHDT and CDR2 YNNKEL (reference sequence). CDR3 DNA: TGTGCCAGCAGCCAAGGGGTGCTACAGTCCTACGAGCAGTACTTC. This sequence encodes CASSQGVLQSYEQYF.

This clonotype appeared many times. This rearrangement joins TRBV20-1 to TRBJ2-3, with 8 nucleotides matching TRBD2. The CDR3 is 15 residues long. Unmatched junction bases numbered 9, after V lost 3 bases and J lost 4 bases. Germline CDR1 reads DFQATT; CDR2 reads SNEGSKA (reference sequence). The CDR3 nucleotides read TGCAGTGCTAGTGAGTTGCGGGGGGCCTCAGATACGCAGTATTTT. This translates into CSASELRGASDTQYF.

The CDR3 region is CASSSTEGALGETRYF. The CDR3, as DNA: TGCGCCAGCAGCTCCACGGAAGGGGCCCTCGGGGAGACCAGGTACTTC. The chain combines TRBV5-1 with TRBJ2-5; D assignment may be TRBD1 or TRBD2 (5 bases each). From germline, CDR1 is SGHRS and CDR2 YFSETQ. Deletions cut 3 bases from V and 13 bases from J, with 28 bases between. CDR3 length: 16 amino acids.

This clonotype has a count of ten or more. The genes are TRBV6-5 and TRBJ2-3; 14 bases are shared with TRBD2. In germline, CDR1 is MNHEY, CDR2 SVGAGI. V shed 6 bases and J 5 bases; nucleotides not matched to a gene: 4. The CDR3 spans 15 residues. The CDR3 bases are TGTGCCAGCAGGACTAGCGGGGGGGCCGGAGATACGCAGTATTTT. Translating it yields CASRTSGGAGDTQYF.

Note on this clonotype: A junction end diverges from the germline sequence, so it may reflect a read error. The V and J genes are TRBV20-1 and TRBJ1-5; 10 bases align to TRBD1. Matching the DNA end better, TRBJ2-3 makes the J call doubtful. The CDR3 runs to 14 residues. CDR1 is DFQATT and CDR2 is SNEGSKA in the germline V gene (reference sequence). CDR3 nucleotide sequence: TGTAGTGCCAAATCCGGGACAGGGGATCAGCCCCAGTATTTT. It yields the protein CSAKSGTGDQPQYF.

The rearrangement links TRBV6-6 to TRBJ1-1; D is undetermined. There are 13 residues in the CDR3. Trimming shortened V by 0 bases and J by 7 bases, and 9 bases separated the two germline ends. Looked up from germline, CDR1 is MNHNY and CDR2 is SVGAGI (reference sequence). The CDR3 bases are TGTGCCAGCAGTTACTCTTCTGGTTATGAAGCTTTCTTT. It codes for CASSYSSGYEAFF.

Many counts were recorded for this clonotype. The CDR3: CASSVGQGQEQYF. CDR3 DNA: TGTGCCAGCAGCGTGGGACAGGGGCAAGAGCAGTACTTC. The chain is built from TRBV9 and TRBJ2-7; 10 nucleotides align to TRBD1. Unmatched junction bases numbered 3, after V lost 2 bases and J lost 7 bases. Germline values: CDR1 SGDLS, CDR2 YYNGEE. The CDR3 has 13 residues.